The clone carrying this T cell receptor (beta chain) came up many times. As yet, its antigen is unknown. Every isolated RNA sample was fully reverse transcribed, so sequencing captured expressed TCRB transcripts. Sequencing used immunoSEQ multiplex PCR; TCRdb keeps in-frame clones, though not all of them. The data contain about 180,000 clones, about 12% of them singletons. These data belong to a study of beta chain features in type 1 diabetes. On the study more broadly: There was similarity between patients and healthy donors in age, gender and cell yields.

The ends lost 7 bases at V and 2 bases at J; junction bases unmatched: 6. The CDR3 sequence is 13 residues long. CDR1 and CDR2 from the germline V gene are SQVTM and ANQGSEA. Study-wide results and caveats: The VDJ junctions of type 1 diabetes patients carried fewer insertions and more deletions. Patients showed naive, central memory and Treg TCRB repertoires that appeared more similar than those of healthy donors. Among patients with Type 1 diabetes, TCRB CDR3s were moderately but significantly shorter in every one of the four CD4+ subsets.

The sequenced sample consisted of central memory CD4+ T cells from blood. This TCR derives from a woman under 30 in good health. The gene calls are TRBV29-1 and TRBJ2-3; 7 bases are shared with TRBD2. CDR3 DNA: TGCAGCGCCCGGGACTACAACACAGATACGCAGTATTTT. Translated: CSARDYNTDTQYF.